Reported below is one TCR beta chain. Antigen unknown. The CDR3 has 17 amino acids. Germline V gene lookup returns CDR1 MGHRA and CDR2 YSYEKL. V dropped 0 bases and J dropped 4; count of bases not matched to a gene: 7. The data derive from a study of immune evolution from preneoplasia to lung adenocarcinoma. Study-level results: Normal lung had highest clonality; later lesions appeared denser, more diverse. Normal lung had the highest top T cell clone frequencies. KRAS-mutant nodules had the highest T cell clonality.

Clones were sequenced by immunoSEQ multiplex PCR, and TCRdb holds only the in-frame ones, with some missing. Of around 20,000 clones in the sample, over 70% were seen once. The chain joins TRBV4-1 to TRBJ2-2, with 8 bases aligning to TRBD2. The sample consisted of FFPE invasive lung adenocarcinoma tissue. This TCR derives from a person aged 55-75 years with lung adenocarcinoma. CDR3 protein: CASSQDYTSGRTGELFF. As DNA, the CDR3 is TGCGCCAGCAGCCAAGATTATACTAGCGGCCGCACCGGGGAGCTGTTTTTT.